These 31 T cell receptor beta chains share one sample of origin, sequenced in a study of blood T cell repertoires in COVID-19. Data came from immunoSEQ multiplex PCR; TCRdb stores just in-frame clones and leaves some out. The table records fewer than 120,000 clones, less than 85% of them present only once. The sample taken for sequencing was peripheral blood. These TCRs come from an elderly woman with acute or convalescent COVID-19.

The rearrangement joins TRBV2 to TRBJ2-1, with 10 bases that match TRBD2. Germline V gives CDR1 SNHLY, CDR2 FYNNEI. V shed 4 bases, J shed 7 bases, and the junction held 7 bases outside the gene matches. CDR3 size: 15 residues. CDR3 amino acids: CASSGQRGGFNEQFF. The DNA of the CDR3 is TGTGCCAGCAGTGGGCAGCGGGGGGGCTTTAATGAGCAGTTCTTC.

This clone occurred a few times. This chain connects TRBV19 to TRBJ2-5, with TRBD2 identical over 7 bases. Unmatched junction bases numbered 7, after V lost 4 bases and J lost 2 bases. CDR1 LNHDA and CDR2 SQIVND come from the germline V gene (reference sequence). The CDR3 sequence is 15 residues long. The DNA of the CDR3 is TGTGCCAGTAGTACGCTGGGACTACAACAAGAGACCCAGTACTTC. As protein: CASSTLGLQQETQYF.

The chain recombines TRBV4-1 with TRBJ1-2; possibly TRBD1 for D (5 bases). The CDR3 runs to 16 residues. The V gene lost 0 bases and the J gene lost 1 base, with 12 bases spanning the gap. Germline V lookup: CDR1 MGHRA, CDR2 YSYEKL. CDR3 loop: CASSQDPPGGNYGYTF. The DNA for the CDR3 is TGCGCCAGCAGCCAAGACCCACCCGGGGGTAACTATGGCTACACCTTC.

V gene TRBV5-4 combines with J gene TRBJ2-2; 10 positions match TRBD2. After removal of 1 base from V and 4 bases from J, the junction contained 1 base not matched to a gene. This CDR3 comprises 15 residues. Germline-derived CDR1 and CDR2 are SGHNT and YYREEE (reference sequence). The CDR3 loop reads CASSLPSGSTGELFF. CDR3 nucleotide sequence: TGTGCCAGCAGCTTGCCTAGCGGGAGCACCGGGGAGCTGTTTTTT.

This chain connects TRBV30 to TRBJ1-1; tentatively, D is TRBD1 (5 bases). V was clipped by 0 bases and J by 3 bases, with 8 bases between them. This CDR3 contains 13 residues. Germline CDR1 GTSNPN, CDR2 SVGIG (reference sequence). The CDR3 DNA is TGTGCCTGGAGTGTTGGGGGGGACACTGAAGCTTTCTTT. It specifies CAWSVGGDTEAFF.

The chain employs TRBV6-5 and TRBJ1-1, with TRBD1 matching 9 bases. The junction had 10 bases not matched to a gene; V was cut back by 6 bases and J by 5 bases. CDR3 length: 15 amino acids. Germline V CDR1 and CDR2: MNHEY, SVGAGI. CDR3 sequence (DNA): TGTGCCAGCAGCGTATCGACAGGGGGATGGACTGAAGCTTTCTTT. Translating gives CASSVSTGGWTEAFF.

The chain recombines TRBV6-2 or TRBV6-3 with TRBJ2-7; TRBD2 is a possible D gene (6 bases). V was trimmed by 5 bases and J by 6 bases, leaving 20 bases between them. Germline V lookup: CDR1 MNHEY, CDR2 SVGEGT. This CDR3 contains 15 residues. The DNA for the CDR3 is TGTGCCAGCAGTCAACCAACTAGCCGCTTGAGCGAGCAGTACTTC. It codes for CASSQPTSRLSEQYF.

The chain is built from TRBV5-1 and TRBJ2-1; TRBD2 matches at 9 bases. CDR3 length equals 15 residues. The V and J ends lost 0 bases and 5 bases, in that order; junction bases with no gene match: 3. Looked up from germline, CDR1 is SGHRS and CDR2 is YFSETQ. The CDR3 here is CASSLVGLANNEQFF. The CDR3 region has the DNA TGCGCCAGCAGCTTGGTGGGACTAGCAAACAATGAGCAGTTCTTC.

This clone was detected only once. The rearrangement joins TRBV27 to TRBJ2-1, with 8 bases lining up with TRBD2. Germline V lookup: CDR1 MNHEY, CDR2 SMNVEV (reference sequence). CDR3 length: 16 residues. V gave up 5 bases and J gave up 4 bases; unmatched junction bases: 10. This CDR3 reads CASSNIRGGTYNEQFF. The CDR3 nucleotides read TGTGCCAGCAGTAATATACGCGGGGGGACTTACAATGAGCAGTTCTTC.

In its sample, this clone was seen a few times. The chain links TRBV4-3 to TRBJ2-7; D is possibly TRBD2 (7 bases). Between the trimmed V and J ends, which lost 4 bases and 3 bases, there was a span of 19 bases. The germline gives CDR1 LGHNA, CDR2 YSLEER. This CDR3 is 16 amino acids long. CDR3 bases: TGCGCCAGCAGCCTAGGGGCGGGGAGGGGGGTCTACGAGCAGTACTTC. Its translation: CASSLGAGRGVYEQYF.

This sequence joins TRBV4-1 and TRBJ1-5; no firm D call. V was trimmed by 6 bases and J by 2 bases, leaving 14 bases between them. CDR1 and CDR2 from the germline V gene are MGHRA and YSYEKL. The CDR3 has 15 residues. In nucleotides, the CDR3 is TGCGCCAGCAGTCATGAACCCGGGGGCAATCAGCCCCAGCATTTT. Translation gives CASSHEPGGNQPQHF.

This clone was seen only a few times. This chain connects TRBV2 to TRBJ2-1; D might be TRBD1 (6 bases). This CDR3 has 15 amino acids. Germline V CDR1 and CDR2: SNHLY, FYNNEI. With 6 bases removed from V and 3 bases from J, the gap between germline ends came to 15 bases. Written as DNA, the CDR3 is TGTGCCAGCAGCCTAGGGGGAACCTACTACAATGAGCAGTTCTTC. It translates to CASSLGGTYYNEQFF.

This chain uses TRBV11-1 with TRBJ2-2, with D possibly TRBD2 on 5 matching bases. Germline V gene lookup returns CDR1 SGHAT and CDR2 FQDESV (reference sequence). V shed 3 bases and J shed 2 bases, with 10 bases lying between them. The CDR3 sequence is 15 residues long. CDR3 sequence (DNA): TGTGCCAGCAGCTTGCCAGGAGGAAACACCGGGGAGCTGTTTTTT. Translated, it gives CASSLPGGNTGELFF.

The chain employs TRBV7-3 and TRBJ2-6; weak D call: TRBD1 (6 bases). From germline, CDR1 is SGHTA and CDR2 FQGTGA. This CDR3 contains 16 residues. V lost 5 bases, J lost 5 bases, and 16 bases lay in between. The CDR3 nucleotides are TGTGCCAGCAGCGCCAAAGGGGGACAACGGGCCAACGTCCTGACTTTC. It codes for CASSAKGGQRANVLTF. The full variable domain, in which reference TRBV7-3 and TRBJ2-6 provide the parts outside the CDR3, is GAGVSQTPSNKVTEKGKYVELRCDPISGHTALYWYRQSLGQGPEFLIYFQGTGAADDSGLPNDRFFAVRPEGSVSTLKIQRTERGDSAVYLCASSAKGGQRANVLTFGAGSRLTVL.

In this sample, this clone turned up once. The CDR3 DNA reads as TGTGCCAGCGCCCGGACTAGCGGGGGAAAGCAGTACTTC. Its translation is CASARTSGGKQYF. The rearrangement joins TRBV27 to TRBJ2-7; 13 bases are a match to TRBD2. This CDR3 comprises 13 residues. The V segment lost 8 bases and the J segment 8 bases; nucleotides outside the gene matches: 6. Germline-derived CDR1 and CDR2 are MNHEY and SMNVEV (reference sequence).

CDR3 amino acids: CASSLEAGVIETQYF. The CDR3 bases are TGCGCCAGCAGCTTGGAAGCAGGGGTGATTGAGACCCAGTACTTC. The V gene is TRBV5-1, the J gene TRBJ2-5; D may be TRBD1 (6 bases). The germline V gene has CDR1 SGHRS and CDR2 YFSETQ. CDR3 length equals 15 residues. Trimming shortened V by 0 bases and J by 5 bases, and 14 bases separated the two germline ends.

The chain employs TRBV28 and TRBJ2-1; 11 positions match TRBD2. The CDR3 totals 14 residues. Germline CDR1 is MDHEN and CDR2 is SYDVKM. Trimming at V came to 5 bases and at J to 8 bases, leaving 5 bases not matched to a gene. The CDR3 sequence: CASSDSGRADEQFF. The CDR3, as DNA: TGTGCCAGCAGTGATAGCGGGAGGGCAGATGAGCAGTTCTTC.

The CDR3 region has the DNA TGTGCCAGCAGCTTGAAGGGGCTTAGTAACAATGAGCAGTTCTTC. Protein sequence: CASSLKGLSNNEQFF. V usage is TRBV5-6 and J usage is TRBJ2-1; D possibly corresponds to TRBD1 (5 bases). The CDR3 has 15 amino acids. Germline CDR1 is SGHDT and CDR2 is YYEEEE. Trimming took 1 base from V and 5 from J, leaving 13 bases between them.

The chain employs TRBV6-5 and TRBJ2-2; 10 bases match TRBD1. Germline CDR1 MNHEY, CDR2 SVGAGI. The CDR3 spans 15 residues. Trimming cost V 9 bases and J 4 bases; bases outside gene matches: 8. CDR3 nucleotides: TGTGCCAGTTTCGACAGGGGGCTGGGCACCGGGGAGCTGTTTTTT. It is translated as CASFDRGLGTGELFF.

This clone was seen a handful of times. The rearrangement joins TRBV7-2 to TRBJ2-5; D not resolved. Trimming took 4 bases from V and 2 from J, leaving 14 bases between them. The CDR3 is 15 amino acids. Germline V gene sequence: CDR1 SGHTA, CDR2 FQGNSA. CDR3 nucleotide sequence: TGTGCCAGCAGCTCCGGTGGCGGTGGGCAAGAGACCCAGTACTTC. Its translation: CASSSGGGGQETQYF.

The rearrangement joins TRBV6-5 to TRBJ1-6; the match to TRBD1 covers 7 bases. CDR3 length: 15 amino acids. From germline, CDR1 is MNHEY and CDR2 SVGAGI. Losses at the gene ends were 2 bases for V and 8 bases for J; bases not matched to a gene: 6. For the CDR3, the DNA is TGTGCCAGCAGTTACAATGGAGGGGGCGATTCACCCCTCCACTTT. It encodes CASSYNGGGDSPLHF.

The chain carries TRBV28 and TRBJ2-7, with a possible D match to TRBD2 (7 bases). Trimming cost V 6 bases and J 4 bases, with 13 bases left between them. The CDR3 runs to 13 residues. Germline V lookup: CDR1 MDHEN, CDR2 SYDVKM. The CDR3: CASRGGLAYEQYF. The CDR3 nucleotides read TGTGCCAGCAGGGGGGGGCTGGCATACGAGCAGTACTTC.

The rearrangement links TRBV19 to TRBJ1-2; 7 bases fit TRBD1. Germline V CDR1 and CDR2: LNHDA, SQIVND (reference sequence). The V segment lost 10 bases and the J segment 8 bases; nucleotides outside the gene matches: 13. The length of the CDR3 is 13 residues. The CDR3: CATESLQGKGYTF. CDR3 nucleotides: TGTGCCACCGAATCCCTACAGGGGAAGGGCTACACCTTC. Together with reference TRBV19 and TRBJ1-2, the CDR3 gives the full variable domain: DGGITQSPKYLFRKEGQNVTLSCEQNLNHDAMYWYRQDPGQGLRLIYYSQIVNDFQKGDIAEGYSVSREKKESFPLTVTSAQKNPTAFYLCATESLQGKGYTFGSGTRLTVV.

The V gene is TRBV5-1, the J gene TRBJ1-2; D not certain. CDR3 length: 13 residues. Trimming removed 2 bases at V and 1 base at J, with 6 bases between. CDR1 and CDR2 from the germline V gene are SGHRS and YFSETQ. CDR3 amino acids: CASSFGLNYGYTF. In nucleotides, the CDR3 is TGCGCCAGCAGCTTTGGACTTAACTATGGCTACACCTTC.

This sequence joins TRBV28 and TRBJ2-5, with D perhaps TRBD1 (6 bases). Germline CDR1 and CDR2: MDHEN and SYDVKM. CDR3 length: 15 residues. The V gene lost 8 bases and the J gene lost 4 bases, with 20 bases spanning the gap. The CDR3: CASGLNTGFGETQYF. CDR3 in DNA: TGTGCCAGCGGTCTAAACACAGGGTTCGGAGAGACCCAGTACTTC.

The CDR3 is CSASGPGRANTEAFF. DNA for the CDR3: TGCAGTGCTAGTGGCCCAGGGAGGGCGAACACTGAAGCTTTCTTT. The chain combines TRBV20-1 with TRBJ1-1, with D maybe TRBD1 (5 bases). This CDR3 is built from 15 residues. The V gene lost 3 bases and the J gene lost 1 base, with 15 bases spanning the gap. CDR1 is DFQATT, CDR2 SNEGSKA, per germline (reference sequence).

V gene TRBV5-1 combines with J gene TRBJ1-1, with 10 bases identical to TRBD1. This CDR3 region has 15 residues. Germline lookup yields CDR1 SGHRS and CDR2 YFSETQ. J was trimmed by 4 bases and V by 4 bases; bases with no gene match: 7. The CDR3 region is CASSISGTGVTEAFF. For the CDR3, the DNA is TGCGCCAGCAGCATCTCCGGGACAGGGGTCACTGAAGCTTTCTTT.

This rearrangement joins TRBV7-2 to TRBJ2-3; 9 bases align to TRBD2. The CDR3 sequence is 15 residues long. Germline V lookup: CDR1 SGHTA, CDR2 FQGNSA. Trimming cost V 0 bases and J 3 bases; bases outside gene matches: 1. The CDR3 protein is CASSLASGRTDTQYF. The CDR3 DNA reads TGTGCCAGCAGCTTAGCTAGCGGGAGAACAGATACGCAGTATTTT.

V and J are TRBV19 and TRBJ1-1; no clear D. There are 17 residues in the CDR3. The V end lost 7 bases, the J end lost 1 base, and 22 bases lay between the germline ends. Germline CDR1 is LNHDA and CDR2 is SQIVND (reference sequence). The CDR3 loop reads CASKIFPEGRENTEAFF. The DNA for the CDR3 is TGTGCCAGTAAAATATTCCCCGAGGGCCGGGAGAACACTGAAGCTTTCTTT.

This chain links TRBV3-1 (or the pseudogene TRBV3-2) with TRBJ2-1; a weak D match, TRBD2 (6 bases). The V end lost 1 base, the J end lost 6 bases, and 13 bases lay between the germline ends. The CDR3 consists of 15 residues. Germline V lookup: CDR1 LGHDT, CDR2 YNNKEL (reference sequence). The chain's CDR3 is CASSQAGGLGNEQFF. CDR3 sequence (DNA): TGTGCCAGCAGCCAAGCCGGAGGGCTCGGCAATGAGCAGTTCTTC.

This clone appeared a few times. This chain joins TRBV23-1 and TRBJ1-2; 12 positions match TRBD1. TRBV23-1 carries the ORF label, with uncertain function. J was trimmed by 6 bases and V by 6 bases; bases with no gene match: 11. The CDR3 runs to 16 residues. The CDR3 is CASSPSPGTGGNGYTF. The CDR3 bases are TGCGCCAGCAGCCCTTCCCCCGGGACAGGGGGCAATGGCTACACCTTC.